The 20 T cell receptor beta chains presented below share a single source sample, sequenced in a study of Ad26.COV2.S vaccination and SARS-CoV-2 variants. The treatment was: about 20 received Ad26.COV2.S at low or high dose, single or two shots; 5 received placebo; per-sample allocation not given. Material that was analyzed had been drawn on day 63 after the first vaccine or placebo injection. This table comes from immunoSEQ multiplex PCR, and its TCRdb copy is limited to in-frame clones, with some not included. The profile shows fewer than 900,000 clones, 89% of them singletons. Here the sequenced sample was peripheral blood, taken in a trial of Ad26.COV2.S vaccine versus placebo. Receptors were obtained from a person aged 18-65 years who received the Ad26.COV2.S COVID-19 vaccine or a placebo.

On this clone itself: A read error may be the cause here, since a much bigger clone is one base away. The identical CDR3 is also encoded by other nucleotide sequences in the sample. This CDR3 reads CASSLRETQYF. The CDR3 DNA reads as TGTGCCAGCAGTTTGAGGGAGACCCAGTACTTC. The chain joins TRBV5-8 to TRBJ2-5; no firm D call. CDR1 is SGHTS, CDR2 YDEGEE, per germline. The CDR3 spans 11 residues. Trimming took off 5 bases at V and 5 bases at J, with 7 bases between the two ends.

A single count supports this clone. Within the sample, other DNA sequences also encode this same CDR3. The chain combines TRBV5-1 with TRBJ1-3; no clear D. Trimming shortened V by 3 bases and J by 3 bases, and 7 bases separated the two germline ends. Germline V gene data show CDR1 as SGHRS and CDR2 as YFSETQ. The CDR3 totals 13 residues. The CDR3 nucleotides are TGCGCCAGCAGCTCGGGCGGTGGAAACACCATATATTTT. Encoded protein: CASSSGGGNTIYF.

Points on this clone: This same CDR3 is encoded by further DNA sequences in the sample. The CDR3 coding sequence is TGCGCCAGCAGCGTACAGGGTTACGAGCAGTACTTC. Translated, it gives CASSVQGYEQYF. This chain connects TRBV5-1 to TRBJ2-7; maybe TRBD1 (6 bases). V was cut by 4 bases and J by 4 bases, with 9 bases left in between. Germline V CDR1 and CDR2: SGHRS, YFSETQ. The CDR3 is 12 residues long.

The gene calls are TRBV5-1 and TRBJ2-1; TRBD1 matches 9 bases. Germline trimming cut 3 bases from V and 2 bases from J; bases unmatched to any gene: 3. This CDR3 has 15 residues. The V gene's germline CDR1 is SGHRS and CDR2 YFSETQ. Here the CDR3 reads CASSYGQGTYNEQFF. Written as DNA, the CDR3 is TGCGCCAGCAGCTACGGACAGGGGACCTACAATGAGCAGTTCTTC.

The chain has TRBV6-6 and TRBJ2-3, with D maybe TRBD2 (5 bases). Germline V gene lookup returns CDR1 MNHNY and CDR2 SVGAGI (reference sequence). CDR3 size: 13 residues. Trimming left V 2 bases short and J 4 bases short, with 7 bases between. CDR3 loop: CASSYEGPDTQYF. The DNA for the CDR3 is TGTGCCAGCAGTTACGAGGGCCCAGATACGCAGTATTTT.

The CDR3 sequence is CASSLGGATYNEQFF. CDR3 DNA: TGTGCCAGCAGCCTTGGGGGGGCGACCTACAATGAGCAGTTCTTC. V and J are TRBV7-2 and TRBJ2-1; maybe TRBD2 (7 bases). V lost 5 bases to trimming and J lost 2 bases, with 13 bases between them. Germline CDR1 reads SGHTA; CDR2 reads FQGNSA. CDR3 length: 15 amino acids.

Remarks on this clone: Different DNA sequences within this sample yield the same CDR3. This chain uses TRBV12-3 or TRBV12-4 with TRBJ1-2; D perhaps matches TRBD1 (5 bases). CDR3 size: 12 residues. The ends were cut back, 1 base at V and 7 bases at J, with 7 bases in the middle. For the CDR3, the DNA is TGTGCCAGCAGTTTAGGGGGGGGTGGCTACACCTTC. Protein sequence: CASSLGGGGYTF.

Concerning this clone: A junction boundary mismatches the germline segment, possibly from a read error. This rearrangement joins TRBV5-1 to TRBJ1-1; TRBD1 matches at 8 bases. Germline-derived CDR1 and CDR2 are SGHRS and YFSETQ. The CDR3 has 17 amino acids. The CDR3 protein is CASSLYQGASVNAEAFF. CDR3 DNA: TGCGCCAGCAGCTTGTATCAGGGGGCCTCCGTGAACGCTGAAGCTTTCTTT.

The chain combines TRBV28 with TRBJ2-4; D possibly matches TRBD1 or TRBD2 (5 bases each). Per the germline V gene, CDR1 is MDHEN and CDR2 is SYDVKM. V lost 4 bases and J 9 bases, leaving 16 bases between the germline ends. This CDR3 spans 14 amino acids. CDR3 protein: CASSSGTASGIQYF. The CDR3 DNA reads as TGTGCCAGCAGTTCCGGGACGGCCTCTGGCATTCAGTACTTC. Full variable domain (missing parts from reference TRBV28 and TRBJ2-4): DVKVTQSSRYLVKRTGEKVFLECVQDMDHENMFWYRQDPGLGLRLIYFSYDVKMKEKGDIPEGYSVSREKKERFSLILESASTNQTSMYLCASSSGTASGIQYFGAGTRLSVL.

On this clone itself: This CDR3 is also generated by other DNA sequences in the sample. The J gene is TRBJ1-1, the V gene TRBV6-5; D is uncertain. The V and J ends lost 3 bases and 3 bases respectively, with 8 bases between them. This CDR3 contains 13 residues. CDR1 and CDR2 (germline): MNHEY, SVGAGI. Here the CDR3 reads CASSYRRDTEAFF. CDR3 DNA: TGTGCCAGCAGTTATCGACGGGACACTGAAGCTTTCTTT.

This clone occurred once. In nucleotides, the CDR3 is TGTGCCACCCTTCGGGGGCCCTGCTACAATGAGCAGTTCTTC. This gives the protein CATLRGPCYNEQFF. The chain couples TRBV24-1 to TRBJ2-1; TRBD1 or TRBD2 may be the D gene (6 bases each). The CDR3 contains 14 residues. The germline V gene has CDR1 KGHDR and CDR2 SFDVKD. V lost 9 bases to trimming and J lost 3 bases, with 14 bases between them.

Here the CDR3 reads CASSPRGGAGRQETQYF. The CDR3 nucleotides read TGTGCCAGCTCACCACGGGGTGGGGCGGGACGCCAAGAGACCCAGTACTTC. This chain joins TRBV18 and TRBJ2-5; D may be TRBD2 (6 bases). Trimming took off 1 base at V and 1 base at J, with 16 bases between the two ends. This CDR3 is built from 17 residues. Germline assignment: CDR1 KGHSH and CDR2 LQKENI.

For the CDR3, the DNA is TGTGCCAGCAGCCAAGATAGGCGGGAGGGGACCCAGTACTTC. It is translated as CASSQDRREGTQYF. The chain links TRBV4-2 to TRBJ2-5; 9 bases align to TRBD2. This CDR3 region has 14 residues. CDR1 is LGHNA and CDR2 is YNFKEQ in the germline V gene. Losses at the gene ends were 0 bases for V and 7 bases for J; bases not matched to a gene: 3.

J is TRBJ1-2 and V is TRBV30; no definite D call. Deletions cut 2 bases from V and 7 bases from J, with 8 bases between. The germline CDR1 and CDR2 sequences are GTSNPN and SVGIG (reference sequence). The CDR3 runs 11 residues. CDR3 nucleotide sequence: TGTGCCTGGAGTATTTCCCCTGGCTACACCTTC. Translating it yields CAWSISPGYTF.

The chain recombines TRBV7-2 with TRBJ1-3, with 9 bases identical to TRBD1. V lost 5 bases and J lost 8; bases outside the gene matches: 10. The CDR3 has 15 residues. Germline-derived CDR1 and CDR2 are SGHTA and FQGNSA. The CDR3 protein is CASSHRGPPVDTIYF. The CDR3 DNA reads as TGTGCCAGCAGCCACAGGGGGCCCCCGGTGGACACCATATATTTT.

J is TRBJ2-1 and V is TRBV6-5, with a weak D call TRBD2 (5 bases). Trimming left V 8 bases short and J 9 bases short, with 14 bases between. The germline CDR1 and CDR2 sequences are MNHEY and SVGAGI. The CDR3 is made up of 12 amino acids. CDR3 in amino acids: CASRRIGGEQFF. CDR3 in DNA: TGTGCCAGCCGCAGGATCGGAGGTGAGCAGTTCTTC.

To note about this clone: This sample also contains other DNA sequences that code for the same CDR3. This chain links TRBV19 with TRBJ1-1; no definite D call. The CDR3 loop spans 13 amino acids. Germline CDR1 is LNHDA and CDR2 is SQIVND (reference sequence). V was trimmed by 3 bases and J by 0 bases, leaving 5 bases between them. CDR3 DNA sequence: TGTGCCAGTAGTATGCGGGTGAACACTGAAGCTTTCTTT. As protein: CASSMRVNTEAFF.

This sequence joins TRBV18 and TRBJ2-7; 7 positions match TRBD1. J was trimmed by 4 bases and V by 3 bases; bases with no gene match: 9. The germline V gene has CDR1 KGHSH and CDR2 LQKENI. The CDR3 spans 15 residues. The CDR3 here is CASSPEGGRRYEQYF. The CDR3 DNA follows: TGTGCCAGCTCACCTGAAGGGGGCAGAAGGTACGAGCAGTACTTC.

The chain links TRBV12-5 to TRBJ2-1, with 11 bases aligning to TRBD2. The J segment lost 9 bases and the V segment lost 6 bases, leaving 10 bases of the junction unmatched. The germline gives CDR1 LGHNT, CDR2 FRNRAP. CDR3 length equals 15 residues. CDR3 sequence reads: CASGLGLAGTREQFF. The CDR3, as DNA: TGTGCTAGTGGCCTCGGACTAGCGGGTACGCGTGAGCAGTTCTTC. The complete variable domain, with remaining parts taken from reference TRBV12-5 and TRBJ2-1, reads DARVTQTPRHKVTEMGQEVTMRCQPILGHNTVFWYRQTMMQGLELLAYFRNRAPLDDSGMPKDRFSAEMPDATLATLKIQPSEPRDSAVYFCASGLGLAGTREQFFGPGTRLTVL.

This chain connects TRBV7-2 to TRBJ1-1; no clear D. Per germline, CDR1 SGHTA and CDR2 FQGNSA. This CDR3 region has 17 residues. V dropped 4 bases and J dropped 1 base, with 19 bases sitting between them. CDR3 loop: CASSSRARWAANTEAFF. DNA of the CDR3: TGTGCCAGCAGCTCCAGAGCTCGATGGGCGGCGAACACTGAAGCTTTCTTT.